This T cell receptor (beta chain) stems from a study of T cell responses to AZD1222 COVID-19 vaccine. The CDR3 spans 15 residues. With V trimmed by 0 bases and J by 7 bases, 7 bases remained unmatched. In germline, CDR1 is SGDLS, CDR2 YYNGEE. The method was immunoSEQ multiplex PCR; TCRdb's version includes in-frame clones alone and lacks a portion of them. This sample yields roughly 120,000 clones, of which roughly 93% are seen a single time; around 2.8% belongs to the top ten. The source was peripheral blood, collected 28 days after the second AZD1222 dose. This TCR came from an adult who received the AZD1222 COVID-19 vaccine. The chain employs TRBV9 and TRBJ2-3; TRBD2 agrees at 8 bases. The CDR3 DNA is TGTGCCAGCAGCGTAGCTCCGGGACTAGGGAATACGCAGTATTTT. Translated, it gives CASSVAPGLGNTQYF.